Listed below are T cell receptor beta chains from one sample, sequenced in a study of T cells after posttransplantation cyclophosphamide. Clones were read by immunoSEQ multiplex PCR, and TCRdb kept only the in-frame ones, dropping some. Reported are around 35,000 clones, none seen only once; the ten largest carry approximately 6.4%. The sequencing sample was made of PBMCs. These TCRs come from a woman between 45 and 65 years old in good health and a related stem cell transplant donor. CDR3s include the opening cysteine and the closing phenylalanine or tryptophan. Each record gives: V gene, J gene, clone size, CDR3 length, D gene, CDR3 DNA, CDR3 protein. A D gene is named only where the DNA matches it firmly. Rows may omit the clone size; those that give it use once, few, many or a size class.

TRBV11-3	TRBJ2-1	many	14	.	TGTGCCAGCAGCTTAGAGGCCGCCCGCGGGGAGCAGTTCTTC	CASSLEAARGEQFF
TRBV5-1	TRBJ2-2	.	16	TRBD2	TGCGCCAGCAGCCCGACTAGCGGCCAGTACACCGGGGAGCTGTTTTTT	CASSPTSGQYTGELFF
TRBV10-2	TRBJ2-1	many	17	TRBD1	TGCGCCAGCAGTGAGCCCAACAGGGGCGAAACTAACAATGAGCAGTTCTTC	CASSEPNRGETNNEQFF
TRBV28	TRBJ2-3	many	17	TRBD2	TGTGCCAGCAGTGTCGTGGGACTAGCGGGAGGAATAGATACGCAGTATTTT	CASSVVGLAGGIDTQYF
TRBV15	TRBJ1-1	many	13	TRBD1	TGTGCCAGTACAGGGGGTACGAACACTGAAGCTTTCTTT	CASTGGTNTEAFF
TRBV28	TRBJ2-2	.	12	.	TGTGCCAGCAGAGGCTGGACCGGGGAGCTGTTTTTT	CASRGWTGELFF
TRBV12-3/TRBV12-4	TRBJ2-1	many	14	.	TGTGCCAGCACCCTCTTTGGGGGGTCGAATGAGCAGTTCTTC	CASTLFGGSNEQFF
TRBV19	TRBJ1-5	many	17	.	TGTGCCAGTAAACTTACAGGGTGGGGGACGGGCAATCAGCCCCAGCATTTT	CASKLTGWGTGNQPQHF
TRBV27	TRBJ2-7	many	16	TRBD2	TGTGCCAGCAAAGGACAGGGACTAGCGGGTATCCACGAGCAGTACTTC	CASKGQGLAGIHEQYF
TRBV19	TRBJ2-7	many	16	TRBD2	TGTGCCAGTAGTGAGGTATTTAGCGGGAGCTCCTACGAGCAGTACTTC	CASSEVFSGSSYEQYF
TRBV5-1	TRBJ1-4	many	15	.	TGCGCCAGCAGCCTGCAAGCGGCCAGCCGAGAAAAACTGTTTTTT	CASSLQAASREKLFF
TRBV6-4	TRBJ2-7	.	15	TRBD2	TGTGCCAGCAGACAAATAGCGGGAGCTTTTTACGAGCAGTACTTC	CASRQIAGAFYEQYF
TRBV30	TRBJ1-1	many	11	TRBD1	TGTGCCTGGAGTACAGGGGGGGAAGCTTTCTTT	CAWSTGGEAFF
TRBV2	TRBJ2-7	many	14	.	TGTGCCAGCGGCCAGGAAGGAGGGCCTTACGAGCAGTACTTC	CASGQEGGPYEQYF
TRBV6-1	TRBJ2-7	many	13	.	TGTGCCAGCAGTCCAGCGGGTGACTACGAGCAGTACTTC	CASSPAGDYEQYF
TRBV5-1	TRBJ2-3	many	16	.	TGCGCCAGCAGCCTTTTCAGCGGGTATACCACAGATACGCAGTATTTT	CASSLFSGYTTDTQYF
TRBV29-1	TRBJ2-2	.	13	.	TGCAGCGCTAGGACCCTAGGGGGCGGGGAGCTGTTTTTT	CSARTLGGGELFF
TRBV28	TRBJ2-3	many	14	TRBD1	TGTGCCAGCAGCCAGGGACAGGGCACAGATACGCAGTATTTT	CASSQGQGTDTQYF
TRBV4-3	TRBJ2-7	many	16	.	TGCGCCAGCAGCCAAGAGGTGACAGTTTCAACGTACGAGCAGTACTTC	CASSQEVTVSTYEQYF
TRBV6-5	TRBJ1-2	.	15	TRBD1	TGTGCCAGCACCCCGGGACAGGGGGCGAACTATGGCTACACCTTC	CASTPGQGANYGYTF
TRBV10-1	TRBJ2-7	many	13	.	TGCGCCAGCAGTGACGGGACTCAGAACGAGCAGTACTTC	CASSDGTQNEQYF
TRBV27	TRBJ1-1	many	14	TRBD1	TGTGCCAGCAGCTGGACAGGCCTCGGCACTGAAGCTTTCTTT	CASSWTGLGTEAFF
TRBV4-3	TRBJ2-1	many	14	.	TGCGCCAGCAGCCAAGACGGCGGGGATATGGAGCAGTTCTTC	CASSQDGGDMEQFF
TRBV7-7	TRBJ2-7	many	13	.	TGTGCCAGCAGCTTAGGGGCTGGGGGGGAGCAGTACTTC	CASSLGAGGEQYF
TRBV28	TRBJ1-5	many	17	.	TGTGCCAGCACCCCCATCGGGGCGGGGCGGCTAAGTCAGCCCCAGCATTTT	CASTPIGAGRLSQPQHF
TRBV5-1	TRBJ1-2	many	15	.	TGCGCCAGCAGCGCCCACTATAGCAACAACTATGGCTACACCTTC	CASSAHYSNNYGYTF
TRBV27	TRBJ1-2	many	15	.	TGTGCCAGCAGTTTAGCGCCAGGGGCCCTTCGCGGCTACACCTTC	CASSLAPGALRGYTF
TRBV28	TRBJ1-2	many	15	TRBD1	TGTGCCAGCAGTACTCGGGACAGGGCGTACTATGGCTACACCTTC	CASSTRDRAYYGYTF
TRBV10-1	TRBJ2-3	many	15	.	TGCGCCGGTGCCCACCCGCACAGGGCACGGGATACGCAGTATTTT	CAGAHPHRARDTQYF
TRBV9	TRBJ1-1	many	12	.	TGTGCCAGCAGCCCCCGGGGAGATGAAGCTTTCTTT	CASSPRGDEAFF
TRBV5-1	TRBJ2-3	many	16	TRBD2	TGCGCCAGCAGCCCCTTAGCGGGAGTCGGCACAGATACGCAGTATTTT	CASSPLAGVGTDTQYF
TRBV19	TRBJ1-1	many	14	TRBD1	TGTGCCAGTAGTCGAAGGCAGGGGGTTGTGAGGGCTTTCTTT	CASSRRQGVVRAFF
TRBV12-3/TRBV12-4	TRBJ1-2	many	14	TRBD1	TGTGCCAGCGGGGGACAGGGGGGGAACTATGGCTACACCTTC	CASGGQGGNYGYTF
TRBV7-3	TRBJ1-1	many	14	.	TGTGCCAGCAGCCTCCCCTTTGCGCTCCCGAAAGCTTTCTTT	CASSLPFALPKAFF
TRBV12-3/TRBV12-4	TRBJ1-1	many	14	.	TGTGCCAGCAGACGGAGGGGCGCGGACACTGAAGCTTTCTTT	CASRRRGADTEAFF
TRBV7-3	TRBJ2-1	many	15	TRBD2	TGTGCCAGCAGCCTACTAGCGGGAGGCGGCAATGAGCAGTTCTTC	CASSLLAGGGNEQFF
TRBV4-2	TRBJ1-1	few	16	TRBD1	TGTGCCAGCAGCCAGGCGGGACAGGGGGCGGACACTGAAGCTTTCTTT	CASSQAGQGADTEAFF
TRBV18	TRBJ1-2	few	15	.	TGTGCCAGCTCACCCGAACCGGACAGCCTCTATGGCTACACCTTC	CASSPEPDSLYGYTF
TRBV2	TRBJ2-3	.	14	.	TGTGCCAGCAGTGATAGGAGGGTTCGAGATACGCAGTATTTT	CASSDRRVRDTQYF
TRBV5-4	TRBJ1-3	many	16	.	TGTGCCAGCAGCTTGGAACTTCGGGGCTCTGGAAACACCATATATTTT	CASSLELRGSGNTIYF
TRBV10-3	TRBJ1-1	many	15	TRBD1	TGTGCCATCAGTATCACAGGGGGGTCGAACACTGAAGCTTTCTTT	CAISITGGSNTEAFF
TRBV6-5	TRBJ1-5	many	13	.	TGTGCCAGCAGTGCGGATAGCAATCAGCCCCAGCATTTT	CASSADSNQPQHF
TRBV30	TRBJ1-5	few	14	TRBD1	TGTGCCTGGGCTTGGGGACAGGTAAATCAGCCCCAGCATTTT	CAWAWGQVNQPQHF
TRBV9	TRBJ2-3	.	19	TRBD2	TGTGCCAGCAACACCCAGCCGGGACTAGCGGGAGGGTGGGGAGATACGCAGTATTTT	CASNTQPGLAGGWGDTQYF
TRBV5-1	TRBJ1-1	many	14	TRBD1	TGCGCCAGCAGCTTACCGGGACAGGGCACTGAAGCTTTCTTT	CASSLPGQGTEAFF
TRBV29-1	TRBJ1-3	many	14	TRBD1	TGCAGCGTTGACTCCGGGACAGGGGAGAACACCATATATTTT	CSVDSGTGENTIYF
TRBV6-2/TRBV6-3	TRBJ2-2	many	14	TRBD2	TGTGCCAGCAGGGTAGCGGGAGTCACCGGGGAGCTGTTTTTT	CASRVAGVTGELFF
TRBV5-4	TRBJ2-1	many	15	.	TGTGCCAGCAGCTTGGGCAGGGGACAATACAATGAGCAGTTCTTC	CASSLGRGQYNEQFF
TRBV4-2	TRBJ2-7	many	15	TRBD1	TGTGCCAGCAGCCAGCAGGGACAGGGAGTCTACGAGCAGTACTTC	CASSQQGQGVYEQYF
TRBV5-1	TRBJ2-2	few	16	TRBD2	TGCGCCAGCAGCTTGGCCCTAGCGGGAGTCCCCGGGGAGCTGTTTTTT	CASSLALAGVPGELFF
TRBV18	TRBJ1-1	many	13	.	TGTGCCAGCTCACCGCGACAGGTAGCTGAAGCTTTCTTT	CASSPRQVAEAFF
TRBV6-5	TRBJ2-1	many	16	TRBD2	TGTGCCAGCAGTTTTGGTGGAGCGGGAGATTACAATGAGCAGTTCTTC	CASSFGGAGDYNEQFF
TRBV19	TRBJ1-1	many	13	.	TGTGCCAGTAGTCCTGATGAGGAGCGGACGGCTTTCTTT	CASSPDEERTAFF
TRBV5-1	TRBJ2-7	many	14	TRBD1	TGCGCCAGCAGCGTTACAGGGGGAGTAAACGAGCAGTACTTC	CASSVTGGVNEQYF
TRBV4-3	TRBJ1-1	many	14	.	TGCGCCAGCAGCCAACCTGGACAGACTCGAGAAGCTTTCTTT	CASSQPGQTREAFF
TRBV14	TRBJ1-5	many	19	.	TGTGCCAGCAGCCAAGATCAGATCAGGGGCCTCGGGAGCAATCAGCCCCAGCATTTT	CASSQDQIRGLGSNQPQHF
TRBV10-3	TRBJ2-2	many	13	.	TGTGCCATCAGTGAGTTAATCACCGGGGAGCTGTTTTTT	CAISELITGELFF